This T cell receptor beta chain was retrieved from a study of shared clonotypes between healthy human individuals. On the study more broadly: A donor's plate count was three for CD4 naive and three for CD4 memory; CD8 naive had two and CD8 memory one.

V shed 6 bases, J shed 5 bases, and the junction held 9 bases outside the gene matches. Germline V gene sequence: CDR1 MGHDK, CDR2 SYGVNS. The CDR3 has 15 amino acids. As to this clone: Its antigen is as yet unknown.

Study-wide results and limits: Sharing of clonotypes among donors was expected to vary with sequencing depth. A limitation of the genetic and exposure-history diversity represented arose from few donors.

Clones were sequenced by immunoSEQ multiplex PCR, and TCRdb holds only the in-frame ones, with some missing. The sample carries 2 million to 2.5 million clones, roughly 95% recorded once. Every donor was a Caucasian adult from Nashville, Tennessee. Sample: naive CD4+ T cells sorted from blood. Subset reported: CD45RA+ positively selected. The TCR sequence derives from a man younger than 35 in good health. This sequence joins TRBV25-1 and TRBJ2-3; 9 bases line up with TRBD2. Here the CDR3 reads CASSPGGRAVDTQYF. The CDR3 coding sequence is TGTGCCAGCAGCCCGGGCGGGAGGGCGGTAGATACGCAGTATTTT.